This T cell receptor beta chain was sequenced during a study of sequential checkpoint blockade in melanoma. Unmatched junction bases numbered 3, after V lost 1 base and J lost 0 bases. The CDR3 spans 18 residues. From germline, CDR1 is MDHEN and CDR2 SYDVKM. Using immunoSEQ multiplex PCR, the repertoire was profiled, and TCRdb retains in-frame clones only, with some absent. The table shows roughly 9,900 clones, with about three fifths occurring only once. The sample's treatment: randomized to nivolumab then ipilimumab (arm A) or the reverse (arm B). This clone was detected a few times. The clonotype originates from a human donor with melanoma. The genes are TRBV28 and TRBJ2-6; 10 bases match TRBD1. Sequenced material: CD8+ T cells sorted from blood (inferred from file names), taken from a patient given nivolumab and ipilimumab in sequence. CDR3 nucleotide sequence: TGTGCCAGCAGTTTATTGGGACAGGGGTTCTCTGGGGCCAACGTCCTGACTTTC. It is translated as CASSLLGQGFSGANVLTF.